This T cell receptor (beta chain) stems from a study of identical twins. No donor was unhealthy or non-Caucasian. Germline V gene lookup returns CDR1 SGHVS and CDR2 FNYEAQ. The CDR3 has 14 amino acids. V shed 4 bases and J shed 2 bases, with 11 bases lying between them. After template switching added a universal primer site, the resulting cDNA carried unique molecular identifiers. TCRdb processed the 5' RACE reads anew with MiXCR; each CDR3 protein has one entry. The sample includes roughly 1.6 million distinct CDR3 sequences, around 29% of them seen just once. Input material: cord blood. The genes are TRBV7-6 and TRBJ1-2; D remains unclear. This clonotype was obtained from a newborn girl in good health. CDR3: CASSSGIGNYGYTF. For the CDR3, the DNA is TGTGCCAGCAGCTCGGGGATTGGGAACTATGGCTACACCTTC.